The 24 T cell receptor beta chains reported below all come from one sample, sequenced in a study of blood T cell repertoires in COVID-19. Some clones are missing from TCRdb's copy, which holds only in-frame ones; the method was immunoSEQ multiplex PCR. The sample holds approximately 50,000 clones; about 83% are singletons and the top ten take approximately 25%. Sequences were obtained from peripheral blood. The origin of the receptors is an elderly woman with acute or convalescent COVID-19.

CDR3 bases: TGTGCCAGCAGCCGCCAAGGGGGGGCCAACACCGGGGAGCTGTTTTTT. Its translation is CASSRQGGANTGELFF. The V call is TRBV11-2, the J call TRBJ2-2, with D perhaps matching TRBD2 (7 bases). This CDR3 spans 16 amino acids. V dropped 5 bases and J dropped 2 bases, with 15 bases sitting between them. The germline V gene has CDR1 SGHAT and CDR2 FQNNGV.

This clone turned up a few times. This chain joins TRBV19 and TRBJ2-3; tentatively, D is TRBD2 (5 bases). Trimming cost V 0 bases and J 8 bases, with 18 bases left between them. Germline V CDR1 and CDR2: LNHDA, SQIVND (reference sequence). This CDR3 has 16 residues. CDR3 coding DNA: TGTGCCAGTAGTATAGATCACAGTCGGGGATGGTTTACGCAGTATTTT. Its translation: CASSIDHSRGWFTQYF.

This chain uses TRBV6-2 or TRBV6-3 with TRBJ1-4; D possibly corresponds to TRBD1 (5 bases). Trimming took 3 bases from V and 9 from J, leaving 14 bases between them. CDR1 is MNHEY, CDR2 SVGEGT, per germline. The CDR3 is made up of 14 amino acids. The CDR3 region has the DNA TGTGCCAGCAGTTATTCGCAGGGAGGTAAAAAACTGTTTTTT. Amino acids: CASSYSQGGKKLFF.

This clone was seen a handful of times. The J gene is TRBJ2-1, the V gene TRBV19, with TRBD2 matching 10 bases. V trimming: 8 bases; J trimming: 4 bases; junction bases outside the gene matches: 5. The CDR3 totals 14 residues. Germline V gene sequence: CDR1 LNHDA, CDR2 SQIVND (reference sequence). The CDR3 here is CASERGGIYNEQFF. The CDR3 DNA sequence: TGTGCCAGTGAGCGGGGGGGTATATACAATGAGCAGTTCTTC.

The V call is TRBV9, the J call TRBJ2-7; a weak D match, TRBD1 (6 bases). The CDR3 runs 14 residues. In germline, CDR1 is SGDLS, CDR2 YYNGEE. V was trimmed by 4 bases and J by 3 bases, leaving 14 bases between them. CDR3 bases: TGTGCCAGCAGCCCCGGACAGAACCTCTACGAGCAGTACTTC. Its translation: CASSPGQNLYEQYF. Based on the CDR3 plus reference TRBV9 and TRBJ2-7, the full variable domain is DSGVTQTPKHLITATGQRVTLRCSPRSGDLSVYWYQQSLDQGLQFLIQYYNGEERAKGNILERFSAQQFPDLHSELNLSSLELGDSALYFCASSPGQNLYEQYFGPGTRLTVT.

The chain joins TRBV11-2 to TRBJ2-5, with D perhaps matching TRBD1 (6 bases). The V end was cut by 3 bases, the J end by 2 bases, with 10 bases between. This CDR3 contains 14 residues. Germline V lookup: CDR1 SGHAT, CDR2 FQNNGV. The CDR3 protein is CASSFDRLQETQYF. The CDR3 DNA reads as TGTGCCAGCAGCTTTGACAGGCTACAAGAGACCCAGTACTTC.

The J gene is TRBJ1-2, the V gene TRBV28; 12 bases line up with TRBD1. The germline V gene encodes CDR1 MDHEN and CDR2 SYDVKM. J gave up 4 bases and V 4 bases, and 7 bases lay outside the gene matches. The CDR3 loop spans 16 amino acids. The DNA for the CDR3 is TGTGCCAGCAGTTCTGGGACAGGGGGCGCCCCCTATGGCTACACCTTC. Residues: CASSSGTGGAPYGYTF.

The V call is TRBV5-6, the J call TRBJ1-5; possible D gene TRBD1, 5 bases. In germline, CDR1 is SGHDT, CDR2 YYEEEE. V was clipped by 3 bases and J by 11 bases, with 18 bases between them. CDR3 length equals 14 residues. DNA of the CDR3: TGTGCCAGCAGCTCCCGGGTCGGGGGAAGGGCCCAGCATTTT. Protein sequence: CASSSRVGGRAQHF.

The chain links TRBV2 to TRBJ2-1, with 13 bases aligning to TRBD2. The ends lost 4 bases at V and 10 bases at J; junction bases unmatched: 4. This CDR3 is 14 amino acids long. Germline CDR1 SNHLY, CDR2 FYNNEI. CDR3 sequence (DNA): TGTGCCAGCAGTGCACGGACTAGCGGGGGCGAGCAGTTCTTC. Residues: CASSARTSGGEQFF.

The V and J genes are TRBV30 and TRBJ1-1; 9 positions match TRBD1. V dropped 0 bases and J dropped 7; count of bases not matched to a gene: 3. CDR3 size: 13 residues. From germline, CDR1 is GTSNPN and CDR2 SVGIG (reference sequence). CDR3 residues: CAWSVGQGFEAFF. For the CDR3, the DNA is TGTGCCTGGAGTGTGGGACAGGGATTTGAAGCTTTCTTT.

This clone appeared a single time. Here the CDR3 reads CASRLLGQLQETQYF. In DNA form, the CDR3 reads TGTGCCAGCAGATTACTAGGACAGTTACAAGAGACCCAGTACTTC. V is TRBV3-1 (or the pseudogene TRBV3-2) and J is TRBJ2-5; D is possibly TRBD1 (6 bases). The CDR3 has 15 residues. In germline, CDR1 is LGHDT, CDR2 YNNKEL (reference sequence). With 6 bases removed from V and 2 bases from J, the gap between germline ends came to 16 bases.

This clone was observed a few times. The CDR3 loop reads CSATRTEAFF. Written as DNA, the CDR3 is TGCAGTGCTACCCGCACTGAAGCTTTCTTT. V gene TRBV20-1 combines with J gene TRBJ1-1; no reliable D call. Trimming left V 4 bases short and J 4 bases short, with 4 bases between. The CDR3 is made up of 10 amino acids. Germline V gene sequence: CDR1 DFQATT, CDR2 SNEGSKA (reference sequence).

This chain joins TRBV10-3 and TRBJ1-1, with 7 bases aligning to TRBD1. Germline V gene lookup returns CDR1 ENHRY and CDR2 SYGVKD. CDR3 length equals 14 residues. V was pared by 2 bases and J by 7 bases, with 7 bases of the junction left unmatched. The CDR3 protein is CAISETGQESEAFF. CDR3 bases: TGTGCCATCAGTGAGACCGGACAGGAGAGTGAAGCTTTCTTT.

Worth noting for this clone: The same CDR3 also results from other DNA sequences found in this sample. The rearrangement uses TRBV5-4 and TRBJ1-2; 10 bases are a match to TRBD1. This CDR3 comprises 14 residues. Looked up from germline, CDR1 is SGHNT and CDR2 is YYREEE (reference sequence). The V and J ends lost 3 bases and 9 bases, in that order; junction bases with no gene match: 8. The CDR3 DNA follows: TGTGCCAGCAGCTCCGCAGGGGACAGGGGTCGCTACACCTTC. Translation: CASSSAGDRGRYTF.

This sequence joins TRBV6-2 or TRBV6-3 and TRBJ2-3; no reliable D call. Germline CDR1 reads MNHEY; CDR2 reads SVGEGT. Trimming removed 6 bases from V and 6 bases from J, with 16 bases in between. The CDR3 loop spans 14 amino acids. CDR3 in amino acids: CASSYGQKKDTQYF. CDR3 bases: TGTGCCAGCAGCTATGGGCAGAAAAAGGATACGCAGTATTTT.

This chain joins TRBV28 and TRBJ1-2; a possible D gene is TRBD1 (6 bases). The length of the CDR3 is 12 residues. Germline CDR1 and CDR2: MDHEN and SYDVKM. CDR3 in amino acids: CASRTDIYGYTF. The CDR3 DNA sequence: TGTGCTTCCCGGACAGACATCTATGGCTACACCTTC.

J is TRBJ2-6 and V is TRBV18; D remains ambiguous. The CDR3 sequence is 16 residues long. Germline CDR1 reads KGHSH; CDR2 reads LQKENI. V was clipped by 2 bases and J by 1 base, with 9 bases between them. This chain's CDR3 is CASSPNAASGANVLTF. CDR3 bases: TGTGCCAGCTCACCAAACGCGGCGTCTGGGGCCAACGTCCTGACTTTC.

This sequence joins TRBV15 and TRBJ1-1; 7 bases agree with TRBD1. Germline assignment: CDR1 LNHNV and CDR2 YYDKDF (reference sequence). After removal of 6 bases from V and 7 bases from J, the junction contained 8 bases not matched to a gene. The CDR3 consists of 13 residues. The CDR3 DNA is TGTGCCACCAGTATAGACAGGGTGGATGAAGCTTTCTTT. Its translation: CATSIDRVDEAFF.

The rearrangement joins TRBV2 to TRBJ2-5; 9 bases are shared with TRBD1. Trimming removed 5 bases from V and 5 bases from J; junction bases left unmatched: 9. The CDR3 loop spans 15 amino acids. The germline CDR1 and CDR2 sequences are SNHLY and FYNNEI. As DNA, the CDR3 is TGTGCCAGCAGTCAGCCGGGACAGGGAACGGAGACCCAGTACTTC. Translation: CASSQPGQGTETQYF.

This clone showed up just once. The V gene is TRBV6-1, the J gene TRBJ1-2; D not resolved. The V gene's germline CDR1 is MNHNS and CDR2 SASEGT. V lost 2 bases and J lost 3, with 16 bases in between. The CDR3 totals 16 residues. The CDR3 nucleotides are TGTGCCAGCAGTGAATCGGTGGTTCTATCCTACTATGGCTACACCTTC. This sequence encodes CASSESVVLSYYGYTF.

The V gene is TRBV7-3, the J gene TRBJ1-2; TRBD1 matches at 8 bases. V lost 6 bases to trimming and J lost 1 base; unmatched junction nucleotides: 7. The CDR3 sequence is 15 residues long. Germline lookup yields CDR1 SGHTA and CDR2 FQGTGA. CDR3 DNA: TGTGCCAGCAGTCGGACAGGGCCCAGTAACTATGGCTACACCTTC. Amino acids: CASSRTGPSNYGYTF.

J is TRBJ1-2 and V is TRBV19; D possibly corresponds to TRBD1 (6 bases). CDR1 and CDR2 from the germline V gene are LNHDA and SQIVND (reference sequence). The CDR3 runs to 17 residues. Deletions cut 9 bases from V and 0 bases from J, with 23 bases between. CDR3: CASQTRRQAEANYGYTF. For the CDR3, the DNA is TGTGCCAGCCAAACAAGACGACAGGCGGAAGCTAACTATGGCTACACCTTC.

In its sample, this clone was seen a few times. The chain uses TRBV3-1 (or the pseudogene TRBV3-2) and TRBJ2-5, with 8 bases matching TRBD2. The CDR3 contains 16 residues. Germline V gene sequence: CDR1 LGHDT, CDR2 YNNKEL (reference sequence). After removal of 1 base from V and 5 bases from J, the junction contained 9 bases not matched to a gene. CDR3 loop: CASSQAGTSNWETQYF. The CDR3, as DNA: TGTGCCAGCAGCCAAGCAGGGACTAGTAACTGGGAGACCCAGTACTTC.

The chain is built from TRBV5-6 and TRBJ2-5; perhaps TRBD2 as D (6 bases). CDR1 SGHDT and CDR2 YYEEEE come from the germline V gene. Trimming removed 0 bases at V and 6 bases at J, with 9 bases between. The CDR3 runs 13 residues. CDR3 DNA sequence: TGTGCCAGCAGCTTGGTCGGGGGTAAGACCCAGTACTTC. Protein sequence: CASSLVGGKTQYF.